The present entry profiles one T cell receptor beta chain with its context. Its antigen is unknown. The TCR library was built from RNA with a 3' RACE protocol and unique molecular identifiers. One entry per CDR3 protein results from TCRdb running MiXCR on the 3' RACE reads. The top ten hold approximately 1.2% of the sample, which has about 89,000 distinct CDR3 sequences, around 6.9% seen once. The sample originates from a study of HIV-infected children after antiretroviral therapy interruption. Study information: For the interruption arm, samples span week 0 through about 3 years after study end. Findings and limits, study-wide: Some non-naive CD45RA+ T cells might be present among sorted naive cells. After treatment interruption started, naive CD4+ CDR3 overlap across time points dropped.

The V gene lost 5 bases and the J gene lost 4 bases, with 16 bases spanning the gap. The CDR3 is 14 amino acids. CDR1 and CDR2 from the germline V gene are SQVTM and ANQGSEA. Regarding treatment: PENTA 11 planned treatment interruption arm or continuous ART arm. At least 5 million viable PBMCs were required per cryopreserved sample. This clonotype was sampled from a pool of human donors with HIV. The sample here was CD45RA+ CD4+ T cells from PBMCs, pooled from several time points, taken from a donor given antiretroviral therapy, either interrupted or continuous. The subset was: naive CD4+ CD45RA+ CD45RO- T cells. The chain employs TRBV29-1 and TRBJ2-3; D is tentatively TRBD1 or TRBD2 (6 bases each). CDR3 region: CSVKGGVGADTQYF. The CDR3, as DNA: TGCAGCGTTAAGGGGGGCGTAGGTGCAGATACGCAGTATTTT.